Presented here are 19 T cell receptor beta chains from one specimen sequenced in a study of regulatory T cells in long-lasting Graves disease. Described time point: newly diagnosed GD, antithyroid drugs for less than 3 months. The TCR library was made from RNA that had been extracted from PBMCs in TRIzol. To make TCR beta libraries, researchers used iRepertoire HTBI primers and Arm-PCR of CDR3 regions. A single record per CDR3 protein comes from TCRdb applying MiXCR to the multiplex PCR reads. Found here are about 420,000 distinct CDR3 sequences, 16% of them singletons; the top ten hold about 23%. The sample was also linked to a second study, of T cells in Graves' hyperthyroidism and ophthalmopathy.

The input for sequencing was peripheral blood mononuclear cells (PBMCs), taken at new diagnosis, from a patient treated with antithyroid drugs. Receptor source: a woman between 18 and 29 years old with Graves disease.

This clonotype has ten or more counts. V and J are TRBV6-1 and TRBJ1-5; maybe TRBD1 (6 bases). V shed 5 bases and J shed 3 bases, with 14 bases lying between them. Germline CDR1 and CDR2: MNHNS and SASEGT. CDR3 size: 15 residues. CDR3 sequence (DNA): TGTGCCAGCAGTAAACGGACAGAAAACAATCAGCCCCAGCATTTT. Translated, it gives CASSKRTENNQPQHF.

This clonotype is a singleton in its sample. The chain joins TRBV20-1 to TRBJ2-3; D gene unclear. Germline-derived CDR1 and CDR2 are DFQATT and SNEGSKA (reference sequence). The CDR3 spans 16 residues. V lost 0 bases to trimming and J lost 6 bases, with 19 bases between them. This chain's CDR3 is CSARDLIGPSFDTQYF. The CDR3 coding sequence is TGCAGTGCTAGAGATTTAATCGGGCCTTCGTTTGATACGCAGTATTTT.

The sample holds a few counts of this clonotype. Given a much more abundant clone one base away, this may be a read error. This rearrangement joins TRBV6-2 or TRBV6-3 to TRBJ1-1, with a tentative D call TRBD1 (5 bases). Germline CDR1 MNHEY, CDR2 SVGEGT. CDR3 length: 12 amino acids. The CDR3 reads CASRDTNTEALF. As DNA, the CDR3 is TGTGCCAGCAGGGACACGAACACTGAAGCTCTCTTT.

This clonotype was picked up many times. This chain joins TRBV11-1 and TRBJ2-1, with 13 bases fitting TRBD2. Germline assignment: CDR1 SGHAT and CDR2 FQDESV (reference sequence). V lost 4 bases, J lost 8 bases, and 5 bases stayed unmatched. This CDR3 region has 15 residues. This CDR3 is CASSSGLAGVHEQFF. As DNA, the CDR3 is TGTGCCAGCAGCTCCGGACTAGCGGGAGTCCATGAGCAGTTCTTC.

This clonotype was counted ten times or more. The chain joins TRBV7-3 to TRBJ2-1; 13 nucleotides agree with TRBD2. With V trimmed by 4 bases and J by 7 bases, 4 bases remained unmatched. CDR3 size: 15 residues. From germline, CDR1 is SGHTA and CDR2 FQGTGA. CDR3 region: CASSSSGLAGNEQFF. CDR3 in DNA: TGTGCCAGCAGCTCCTCGGGACTAGCGGGAAATGAGCAGTTCTTC.

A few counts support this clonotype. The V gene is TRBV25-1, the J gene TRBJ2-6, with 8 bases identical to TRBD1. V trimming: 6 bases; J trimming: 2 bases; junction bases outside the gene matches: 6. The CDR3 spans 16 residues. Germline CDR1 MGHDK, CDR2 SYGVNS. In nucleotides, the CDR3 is TGTGCCAGCAGAAAACCAGGGGGCACTGGGGCCAACGTCCTGACTTTC. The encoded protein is CASRKPGGTGANVLTF.

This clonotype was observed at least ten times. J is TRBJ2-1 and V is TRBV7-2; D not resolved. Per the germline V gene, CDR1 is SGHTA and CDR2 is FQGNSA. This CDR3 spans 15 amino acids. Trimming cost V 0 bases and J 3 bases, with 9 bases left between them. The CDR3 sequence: CASSLALSHYNEQFF. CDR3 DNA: TGTGCCAGCAGCTTAGCGCTTTCCCACTACAATGAGCAGTTCTTC.

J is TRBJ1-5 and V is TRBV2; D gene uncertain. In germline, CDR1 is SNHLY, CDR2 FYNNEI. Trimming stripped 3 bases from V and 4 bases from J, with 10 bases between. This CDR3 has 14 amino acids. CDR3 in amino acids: CASSESPGNQPQHF. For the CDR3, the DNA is TGTGCCAGCAGTGAGTCACCGGGAAATCAGCCCCAGCATTTT.

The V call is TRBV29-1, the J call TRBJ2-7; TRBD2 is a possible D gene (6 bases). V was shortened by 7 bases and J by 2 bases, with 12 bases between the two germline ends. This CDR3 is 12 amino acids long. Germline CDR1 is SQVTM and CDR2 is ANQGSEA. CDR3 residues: CSAVGSTYEQYF. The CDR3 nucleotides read TGCAGCGCTGTCGGGAGTACCTACGAGCAGTACTTC.

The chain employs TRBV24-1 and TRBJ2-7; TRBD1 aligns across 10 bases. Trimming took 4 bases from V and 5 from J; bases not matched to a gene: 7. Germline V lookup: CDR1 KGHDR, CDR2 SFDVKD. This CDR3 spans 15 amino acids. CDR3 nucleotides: TGTGCCACCAGTGAAGGGACAGGGGTCCCCCACGAGCAGTACTTC. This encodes CATSEGTGVPHEQYF.

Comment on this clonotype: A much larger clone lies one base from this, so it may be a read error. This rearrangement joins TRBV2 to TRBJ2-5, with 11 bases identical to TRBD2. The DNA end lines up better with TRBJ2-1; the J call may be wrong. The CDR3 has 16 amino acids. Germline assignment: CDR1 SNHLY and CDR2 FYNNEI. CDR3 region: CASLAEASGRINEQFF. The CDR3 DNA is TGTGCCAGCCTAGCAGAAGCTAGCGGGAGGATAAATGAGCAGTTCTTC.

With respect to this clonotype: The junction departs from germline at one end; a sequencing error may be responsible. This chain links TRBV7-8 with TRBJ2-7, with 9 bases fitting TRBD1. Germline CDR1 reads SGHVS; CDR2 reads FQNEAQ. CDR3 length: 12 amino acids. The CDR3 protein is CASSPLGTGTLF. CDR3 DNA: TGTGCCAGCAGCCCCCTCGGGACAGGGACTCTCTTC.

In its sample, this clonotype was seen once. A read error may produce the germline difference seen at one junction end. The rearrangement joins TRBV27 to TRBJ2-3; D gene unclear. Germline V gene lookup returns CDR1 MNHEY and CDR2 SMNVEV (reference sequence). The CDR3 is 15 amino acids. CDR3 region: CTSSLGNPSTDTQYF. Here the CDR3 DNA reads TGTACCAGCAGTTTAGGAAATCCTAGCACAGATACGCAGTATTTT.

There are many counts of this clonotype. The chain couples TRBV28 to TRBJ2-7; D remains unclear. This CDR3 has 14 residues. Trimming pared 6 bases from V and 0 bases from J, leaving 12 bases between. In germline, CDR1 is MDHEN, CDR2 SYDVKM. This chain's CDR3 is CASRTTRTSYEQYF. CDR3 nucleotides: TGTGCCAGCAGGACCACACGGACCTCCTACGAGCAGTACTTC.

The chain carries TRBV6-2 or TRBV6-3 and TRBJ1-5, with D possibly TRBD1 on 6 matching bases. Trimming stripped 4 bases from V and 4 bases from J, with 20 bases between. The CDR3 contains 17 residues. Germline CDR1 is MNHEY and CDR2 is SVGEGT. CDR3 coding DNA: TGTGCCAGCAGTTCGTACTCTGACAGGATACTTAATCAGCCCCAGCATTTT. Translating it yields CASSSYSDRILNQPQHF.

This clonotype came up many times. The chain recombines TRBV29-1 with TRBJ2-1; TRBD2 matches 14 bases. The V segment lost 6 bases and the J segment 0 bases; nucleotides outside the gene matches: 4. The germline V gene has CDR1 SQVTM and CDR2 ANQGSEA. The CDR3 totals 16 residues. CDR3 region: CSVTGTSGSSYNEQFF. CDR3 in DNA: TGCAGCGTAACCGGGACTAGCGGGAGCTCCTACAATGAGCAGTTCTTC.

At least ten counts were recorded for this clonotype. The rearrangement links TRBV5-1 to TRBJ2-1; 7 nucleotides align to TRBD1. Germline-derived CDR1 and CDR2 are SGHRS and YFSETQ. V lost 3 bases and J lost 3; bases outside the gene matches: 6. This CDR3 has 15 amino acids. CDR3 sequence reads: CASSSIDRDYNEQFF. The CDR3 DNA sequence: TGCGCCAGCAGCTCGATAGACAGGGACTACAATGAGCAGTTCTTC.

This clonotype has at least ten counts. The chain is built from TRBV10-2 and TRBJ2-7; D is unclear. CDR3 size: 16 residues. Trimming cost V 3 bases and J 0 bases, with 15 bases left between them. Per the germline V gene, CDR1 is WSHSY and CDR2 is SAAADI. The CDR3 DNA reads TGCGCCAGCAGTGAACGTCCTTGGAGTAGCTCCTACGAGCAGTACTTC. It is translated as CASSERPWSSSYEQYF.

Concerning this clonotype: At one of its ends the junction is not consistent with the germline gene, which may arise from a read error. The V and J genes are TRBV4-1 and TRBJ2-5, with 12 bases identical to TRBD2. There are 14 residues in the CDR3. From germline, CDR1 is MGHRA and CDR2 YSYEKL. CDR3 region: CAGSSTSGRETQYF. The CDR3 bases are TGCGCCGGCAGCTCGACTAGCGGGAGAGAGACCCAGTACTTC.